This TCR beta chain was observed in a study of cytomegalovirus exposure and HLA in healthy donors. PCR involved 60 Vbeta and 13 Jbeta primers. Sequencing used immunoSEQ multiplex PCR; TCRdb keeps in-frame clones, though not all of them. This table holds approximately 130,000 clones, 80% to 85% found once. The CDR3 is made up of 15 amino acids. Germline values: CDR1 LGHNA, CDR2 YSLEER. V lost 0 bases and J lost 13, with 20 bases in between. Specimen: PBMCs. This TCR was sampled from a man younger than 30 in good health and CMV-seronegative. The chain carries TRBV4-3 and TRBJ2-3; weak D call: TRBD2 (6 bases). The CDR3 loop is CASSQDSVGGKEEYF. The CDR3 region has the DNA TGCGCCAGCAGCCAAGATAGTGTTGGGGGGAAAGAGGAGTATTTT.